The rows below give T cell receptor beta chains drawn from one sample of a study of cytomegalovirus exposure and HLA in healthy donors. Assay used: immunoSEQ multiplex PCR; TCRdb lists only in-frame clones, some missing. Here the sample spans about 150,000 clones, 65% to 85% being singletons. The sample taken for sequencing was PBMCs. These TCRs come from a man aged 18-30 years in good health and CMV-seronegative. CDR3s include the opening cysteine and the closing phenylalanine or tryptophan. The D gene is left open where the match is weak. Size values are once, few and many counts, or a class for expanded clones, and some rows have none.

>NA|once|TRBJ1-2|TRBV4-2
CASSQPPGGGSYGYTF
TGTGCCAGCAGCCAACCCCCCGGTGGAGGGAGCTATGGCTACACCTTC
>NA|NA|TRBJ1-2|TRBV29-1
CSISGLGYGYTF
TGCAGCATTTCAGGGTTAGGGTATGGCTACACCTTC
>NA|few|TRBJ2-5|TRBV7-9
CSSSSLEGRDFQETQYF
TGTTCCAGCAGCTCCCTTGAGGGTCGGGACTTTCAAGAGACCCAGTACTTC
>NA|NA|TRBJ1-1|TRBV5-1
CASSSGGTEAFF
TGCGCCAGCAGTAGCGGGGGCACTGAAGCTTTCTTT
>TRBD1|NA|TRBJ1-2|TRBV18
CASSADRASYGYTF
TGTGCCAGCTCAGCTGACAGGGCTTCCTATGGCTACACCTTC
>NA|once|TRBJ2-3|TRBV5-1
CASSPSRGATSTDTQYF
TGCGCCAGCAGCCCATCCCGTGGGGCAACTAGCACAGATACGCAGTATTTT
>NA|NA|TRBJ1-1|TRBV7-2
CASSPPLFRLNTEAFF
TGTGCCAGCAGCCCCCCCCTGTTCAGGTTGAACACTGAAGCTTTCTTT
>NA|NA|TRBJ2-5|TRBV7-8
CASSLKVVQGKRETQYF
TGTGCCAGCAGCTTAAAGGTGGTACAGGGAAAGCGAGAGACCCAGTACTTC
>TRBD2|NA|TRBJ2-5|TRBV5-1
CASGGLAGEETQYF
TGCGCCAGCGGGGGACTAGCGGGGGAAGAGACCCAGTACTTC
>NA|NA|TRBJ2-2|TRBV6-5
CASSYSIRGGELFF
TGTGCCAGCAGTTACTCGATTAGAGGCGGGGAGCTGTTTTTT
>NA|NA|TRBJ2-2|TRBV5-6
CASSLYRGGNTGELFF
TGTGCCAGCAGCTTGTACAGGGGGGGCAACACCGGGGAGCTGTTTTTT
>NA|NA|TRBJ1-2|TRBV4-1
CASSQVGQGKGYGYTF
TGCGCCAGCAGCCAAGTAGGGCAGGGGAAGGGCTATGGCTACACCTTC
>TRBD1|NA|TRBJ1-2|TRBV7-2
CASSRIPTGYGYTF
TGTGCCAGCAGCCGCATCCCGACAGGGTATGGCTACACCTTC
>NA|NA|TRBJ1-1|TRBV2
CASSGGTMNTEAFF
TGTGCCAGCAGTGGAGGCACCATGAACACTGAAGCTTTCTTT
>NA|NA|TRBJ2-3|TRBV18
CASSPPGRTDTQYF
TGTGCCAGCTCACCACCAGGGAGGACAGATACGCAGTATTTT
>NA|NA|TRBJ2-5|TRBV19
CASSISGEETQYF
TGTGCCAGTAGTATTTCGGGGGAAGAGACCCAGTACTTC